The 27 T cell receptor beta chains below were found in one sample sequenced in a study of siplizumab effects on memory and regulatory T cells. Only in-frame clones appear in the TCRdb table, and some are missing; sequencing was by immunoSEQ multiplex PCR. This table holds several thousand clones, 40% to 55% found once. The antigens for these receptors are not known. A 37°C coculture lasting 6 days was applied to the mixed lymphocyte reaction cells. The specimen sequenced was CFSE-low (dividing) CD8+ T cells sorted from an allogeneic mixed lymphocyte reaction. The receptor set was obtained from a human donor in good health; the cells came from an allogeneic mixed lymphocyte reaction. Some clones in this sample may be carry-over from other donors' samples.

J is TRBJ2-7 and V is TRBV7-9; D is unclear. V dropped 5 bases and J dropped 1 base, with 9 bases sitting between them. Germline lookup yields CDR1 SEHNR and CDR2 FQNEAQ (reference sequence). This CDR3 region has 13 residues. CDR3 sequence reads: CASSATASYEQYF. The CDR3 DNA follows: TGTGCCAGCAGCGCGACTGCGTCCTACGAGCAGTACTTC. Drawing the rest from reference TRBV7-9 and TRBJ2-7, the complete variable domain is DTGVSQNPRHKITKRGQNVTFRCDPISEHNRLYWYRQTLGQGPEFLTYFQNEAQLEKSRLLSDRFSAERPKGSFSTLEIQRTEQGDSAMYLCASSATASYEQYFGPGTRLTVT.

The V gene is TRBV9, the J gene TRBJ2-5; 8 bases match TRBD1. The CDR3 totals 16 residues. The V gene end was trimmed by 2 bases and the J gene end by 0 bases; junction bases not matched to a gene: 6. Germline V gives CDR1 SGDLS, CDR2 YYNGEE. The CDR3: CASSVMGTGYQETQYF. The CDR3 DNA is TGTGCCAGCAGCGTCATGGGGACAGGATACCAAGAGACCCAGTACTTC.

The gene calls are TRBV16 and TRBJ2-7, with TRBD1 as a possible D gene (6 bases). The germline V gene encodes CDR1 KGHSY and CDR2 FQNENV. Trimming pared 4 bases from V and 3 bases from J, leaving 7 bases between. The CDR3 sequence is 12 residues long. In DNA, the CDR3 is TGTGCCAGCAGCCCACAGGGCTACGAGCAGTACTTC. Encoded protein: CASSPQGYEQYF.

This clone has just one count. The chain carries TRBV5-6 and TRBJ2-5; 10 bases are a match to TRBD2. This CDR3 comprises 15 residues. Trimming cost V 0 bases and J 11 bases; bases outside gene matches: 10. Germline V gives CDR1 SGHDT, CDR2 YYEEEE. The CDR3 DNA is TGTGCCAGCAGCTTGGGGCTAGCGGGAGCGGTTGAGCAGTACTTC. Translated, it gives CASSLGLAGAVEQYF.

In nucleotides, the CDR3 is TGTGCCAGTAGTTCGACTGTCCCCTACGAGCAGTACTTC. Protein product: CASSSTVPYEQYF. The V call is TRBV19, the J call TRBJ2-7; no definite D call. There are 13 residues in the CDR3. CDR1 and CDR2 from the germline V gene are LNHDA and SQIVND (reference sequence). Trimming pared 5 bases from V and 2 bases from J, leaving 10 bases between. Full variable domain (missing parts from reference TRBV19 and TRBJ2-7): DGGITQSPKYLFRKEGQNVTLSCEQNLNHDAMYWYRQDPGQGLRLIYYSQIVNDFQKGDIAEGYSVSREKKESFPLTVTSAQKNPTAFYLCASSSTVPYEQYFGPGTRLTVT.

This chain uses TRBV27 with TRBJ1-2; D is unresolved. The CDR3 is made up of 13 amino acids. Trimming took 2 bases from V and 7 from J, leaving 11 bases between them. Germline V gene data show CDR1 as MNHEY and CDR2 as SMNVEV (reference sequence). CDR3 protein: CASSLGGSSGYTF. DNA of the CDR3: TGTGCCAGCAGTTTAGGAGGTAGTTCTGGCTACACCTTC.

The CDR3 loop is CASSPIGDQPQHF. The CDR3 coding sequence is TGTGCCAGCAGCCCTATCGGTGATCAGCCCCAGCATTTT. The gene calls are TRBV7-9 and TRBJ1-5; no clear D gene. Germline values: CDR1 SEHNR, CDR2 FQNEAQ (reference sequence). V lost 5 bases and J 5 bases, leaving 10 bases between the germline ends. The CDR3 has 13 residues.

This clone was observed a few times. The rearrangement joins TRBV5-2 to TRBJ1-5. TRBV5-2 is tagged as a pseudogene. The CDR3 runs to 15 residues. CDR3 region: CASSLTTASYQPQHF. CDR3 nucleotide sequence: TGTGCCAGCAGCTTGACTACAGCGAGTTACCAGCCCCAGCATTTT.

A single count supports this clone. The V and J genes are TRBV5-5 and TRBJ2-7, with 8 bases matching TRBD1. V dropped 5 bases and J dropped 5; count of bases not matched to a gene: 9. There are 14 residues in the CDR3. Germline CDR1 and CDR2: SGHKS and YYEKEE (reference sequence). CDR3 loop: CASRVQGGVHEQYF. The DNA for the CDR3 is TGTGCCAGCAGGGTACAGGGGGGCGTCCACGAGCAGTACTTC. Full variable domain (missing parts from reference TRBV5-5 and TRBJ2-7): DAGVTQSPTHLIKTRGQQVTLRCSPISGHKSVSWYQQVLGQGPQFIFQYYEKEERGRGNFPDRFSARQFPNYSSELNVNALLLGDSALYLCASRVQGGVHEQYFGPGTRLTVT.

This clone was counted once. The chain links TRBV28 to TRBJ2-5; tentatively, D is TRBD2 (6 bases). CDR3 length equals 16 residues. V was clipped by 6 bases and J by 4 bases, with 21 bases between them. In germline, CDR1 is MDHEN, CDR2 SYDVKM. CDR3 sequence (DNA): TGTGCCAGCAGCCTTGTGCTGGGAGCGGGTGGAGAGACCCAGTACTTC. The encoded protein is CASSLVLGAGGETQYF.

This clone was seen only once. The rearrangement joins TRBV27 to TRBJ2-1; TRBD1 aligns across 8 bases. Germline V CDR1 and CDR2: MNHEY, SMNVEV (reference sequence). V was clipped by 5 bases and J by 7 bases; unmatched bases: 13. The CDR3 sequence is 16 residues long. CDR3 sequence: CASSRLGTGEFNEQFF. CDR3 sequence (DNA): TGTGCCAGCAGTCGGCTAGGGACAGGCGAATTTAATGAGCAGTTCTTC.

This clone has a handful of counts. The chain employs TRBV6-5 and TRBJ2-7; 8 nucleotides align to TRBD2. Germline values: CDR1 MNHEY, CDR2 SVGAGI. The CDR3 contains 14 residues. V lost 3 bases to trimming and J lost 5 bases; unmatched junction nucleotides: 6. CDR3 DNA: TGTGCCAGCAGTTATGGAGCGGGAGAAAACGAGCAGTACTTC. This sequence encodes CASSYGAGENEQYF.

V is TRBV11-1 and J is TRBJ2-6, with 7 bases lining up with TRBD1. The length of the CDR3 is 17 residues. V shed 5 bases and J 2 bases; nucleotides not matched to a gene: 9. Germline V gene lookup returns CDR1 SGHAT and CDR2 FQDESV (reference sequence). The CDR3 protein is CASSQRIDRAGANVLTF. The DNA for the CDR3 is TGTGCCAGCAGCCAGAGGATCGACAGGGCTGGGGCCAACGTCCTGACTTTC. The full variable domain, its missing parts supplied by reference TRBV11-1 and TRBJ2-6, is EAEVAQSPRYKITEKSQAVAFWCDPISGHATLYWYRQILGQGPELLVQFQDESVVDDSQLPKDRFSAERLKGVDSTLKIQPAELGDSAMYLCASSQRIDRAGANVLTFGAGSRLTVL.

The V gene is TRBV7-9, the J gene TRBJ2-1, with 8 bases lining up with TRBD2. CDR1 is SEHNR and CDR2 is FQNEAQ in the germline V gene (reference sequence). This CDR3 has 15 amino acids. The V segment lost 2 bases and the J segment 3 bases; nucleotides outside the gene matches: 3. The CDR3 DNA sequence: TGTGCCAGCAGCTTACATCTAGCGGGCTACAATGAGCAGTTCTTC. Its translation is CASSLHLAGYNEQFF.

V usage is TRBV27 and J usage is TRBJ2-2, with TRBD1 identical over 11 bases. The CDR3 is made up of 15 amino acids. Unmatched junction bases numbered 5, after V lost 4 bases and J lost 7 bases. Germline CDR1 is MNHEY and CDR2 is SMNVEV (reference sequence). CDR3 region: CASSWGQGGVGELFF. CDR3 coding DNA: TGTGCCAGCAGTTGGGGACAGGGGGGAGTCGGGGAGCTGTTTTTT.

This clone showed up many times. V and J are TRBV27 and TRBJ1-1; D not resolved. This CDR3 has 13 residues. Germline assignment: CDR1 MNHEY and CDR2 SMNVEV (reference sequence). V shed 4 bases and J shed 1 base, with 7 bases lying between them. The CDR3 nucleotides read TGTGCCAGCAGTTCGGTGGAGAACACTGAAGCTTTCTTT. Its translation is CASSSVENTEAFF.

The CDR3 loop is CASSVGETPITGELFF. In DNA, the CDR3 is TGTGCCAGCAGCGTAGGCGAGACACCCATCACCGGGGAGCTGTTTTTT. V gene TRBV9 combines with J gene TRBJ2-2, with D unclear. There are 16 residues in the CDR3. CDR1 is SGDLS, CDR2 YYNGEE, per germline. V was trimmed by 0 bases and J by 4 bases, leaving 13 bases between them.

The chain carries TRBV9 and TRBJ2-7, with 11 nucleotides matching TRBD1. Trimming cost V 1 base and J 5 bases; bases outside gene matches: 5. The germline V gene has CDR1 SGDLS and CDR2 YYNGEE. The CDR3 consists of 15 residues. DNA for the CDR3: TGTGCCAGCAGCGTACGGACAGGGGGCCGCGACGAGCAGTACTTC. As protein: CASSVRTGGRDEQYF. The whole variable domain, remainder taken from reference TRBV9 and TRBJ2-7, is DSGVTQTPKHLITATGQRVTLRCSPRSGDLSVYWYQQSLDQGLQFLIQYYNGEERAKGNILERFSAQQFPDLHSELNLSSLELGDSALYFCASSVRTGGRDEQYFGPGTRLTVT.

The V gene is TRBV6-5, the J gene TRBJ2-5; 10 positions match TRBD1. Germline lookup yields CDR1 MNHEY and CDR2 SVGAGI. The CDR3 extends over 14 amino acids. The ends lost 7 bases at V and 9 bases at J; junction bases unmatched: 11. This CDR3 is CASKLMDRGTPQYF. CDR3 nucleotides: TGTGCCAGCAAATTAATGGACAGGGGGACTCCCCAGTACTTC.

This clone has only a few counts. The rearrangement joins TRBV6-5 to TRBJ2-1; 13 bases are shared with TRBD2. CDR1 and CDR2 from the germline V gene are MNHEY and SVGAGI. With V trimmed by 2 bases and J by 4 bases, 2 bases remained unmatched. The CDR3 is 16 amino acids. The CDR3 DNA sequence: TGTGCCAGCAGTTACGGGACTAGCGGGGAGTACAATGAGCAGTTCTTC. Translated, it gives CASSYGTSGEYNEQFF.

The genes are TRBV27 and TRBJ2-7; D ambiguous. Per germline, CDR1 MNHEY and CDR2 SMNVEV (reference sequence). The CDR3 runs 14 residues. Trimming shortened V by 2 bases and J by 4 bases, and 12 bases separated the two germline ends. DNA of the CDR3: TGTGCCAGCAGTTTACAGGCCAAATATTACGAGCAGTACTTC. The encoded protein is CASSLQAKYYEQYF.

This rearrangement joins TRBV13 to TRBJ2-5, with D possibly TRBD2 on 5 matching bases. Germline CDR1 and CDR2: PRHDT and FYEKMQ (reference sequence). The V end was cut by 2 bases, the J end by 0 bases, with 7 bases between. CDR3 length: 14 amino acids. The CDR3 spells CASSLSGYQETQYF. In DNA form, the CDR3 reads TGTGCCAGCAGCTTATCGGGGTACCAAGAGACCCAGTACTTC.

The rearrangement links TRBV7-9 to TRBJ2-1, with D tentatively TRBD1 or TRBD2 (5 bases each). CDR1 and CDR2 (germline): SEHNR, FQNEAQ (reference sequence). The CDR3 extends over 16 amino acids. V lost 10 bases, J lost 3 bases, and 22 bases lay in between. DNA for the CDR3: TGTGCCATGACAGATAGGGCTGGGACCAACTACAATGAGCAGTTCTTC. It specifies CAMTDRAGTNYNEQFF. The entire variable domain, with the rest obtained from reference TRBV7-9 and TRBJ2-1, is as follows: DTGVSQNPRHKITKRGQNVTFRCDPISEHNRLYWYRQTLGQGPEFLTYFQNEAQLEKSRLLSDRFSAERPKGSFSTLEIQRTEQGDSAMYLCAMTDRAGTNYNEQFFGPGTRLTVL.

This chain connects TRBV7-9 to TRBJ2-7, with D possibly being TRBD1 or TRBD2 (5 bases each). The CDR3 has 12 residues. Trimming pared 3 bases from V and 6 bases from J, leaving 9 bases between. Germline CDR1 is SEHNR and CDR2 is FQNEAQ (reference sequence). The CDR3 DNA reads as TGTGCCAGCAGCTTGTCTGGGGGCGAGCAGTACTTC. Translating it yields CASSLSGGEQYF.

This clone was seen a few times. The chain is built from TRBV29-1 and TRBJ1-1; TRBD1 is a possible D gene (5 bases). Trimming took 0 bases from V and 3 from J, leaving 11 bases between them. The germline gives CDR1 SQVTM, CDR2 ANQGSEA. This CDR3 region has 14 residues. CDR3 amino acids: CSVEDRGLYTEAFF. Written as DNA, the CDR3 is TGCAGCGTTGAAGATCGGGGGTTATACACTGAAGCTTTCTTT.

The chain couples TRBV27 to TRBJ1-1; D perhaps matches TRBD1 (5 bases). Germline CDR1 reads MNHEY; CDR2 reads SMNVEV (reference sequence). The CDR3 contains 15 residues. V shed 0 bases and J shed 0 bases, with 8 bases lying between them. Written as DNA, the CDR3 is TGTGCCAGCAGTTTATCAGCAGGGTTGAACACTGAAGCTTTCTTT. Protein: CASSLSAGLNTEAFF.

This sequence joins TRBV7-3 and TRBJ2-1, with 7 nucleotides matching TRBD2. J gave up 4 bases and V 3 bases, and 6 bases lay outside the gene matches. This CDR3 is built from 15 residues. Germline V gene data show CDR1 as SGHTA and CDR2 as FQGTGA. This CDR3 is CASSFLLAAYNEQFF. The CDR3 bases are TGTGCCAGCAGCTTCCTCCTAGCGGCATACAATGAGCAGTTCTTC.